This T cell receptor (beta chain) is drawn from a study of CD8+ T cells in alopecia areata. The sample's treatment: oral pan-JAK inhibitor, 5-10 mg twice daily. Study outcomes and limitations: Compared with mice, patients displayed less clear TCR sharing, possibly for HLA-related reasons.

cDNA prepared by RNA extraction and subsequent reverse transcription served as the template for sequencing. The table came from immunoSEQ multiplex PCR; TCRdb's copy has only in-frame clones and leaves some out. The table has 130,000 or so clones, roughly nine tenths seen once. As for this clone: Antigen: not known.

Germline CDR1 and CDR2: SGDLS and YYNGEE. The CDR3 is made up of 13 amino acids. V was pared by 0 bases and J by 5 bases, with 8 bases between. The TCR sequence derives from a human donor with alopecia areata. V gene TRBV9 combines with J gene TRBJ1-2; no definite D call. The sequencing used CD8+ T cells sorted from blood, collected at week 4, from a patient treated with tofacitinib. CDR3 in DNA: TGTGCCAGCAGCGTAGAGGGAGGGTATGGCTACACCTTC. It is translated as CASSVEGGYGYTF. The full variable domain, its missing parts supplied by reference TRBV9 and TRBJ1-2, is DSGVTQTPKHLITATGQRVTLRCSPRSGDLSVYWYQQSLDQGLQFLIQYYNGEERAKGNILERFSAQQFPDLHSELNLSSLELGDSALYFCASSVEGGYGYTFGSGTRLTVV.